This TCR beta chain was recorded in a study of blood T cell repertoires in COVID-19. Across the study: The analysed material was cDNA or gDNA that came from T cells, B-cell-depleted T cells, or PBMCs.

In the authors' methods: Cell counts per sample came from amplifying reference gene primers. Produced via immunoSEQ multiplex PCR; TCRdb's table is partial and in-frame only. The V and J calls and the clone size are those of that table, but D and trimming were determined from the DNA. The sample yields around 130,000 clones, roughly 81% seen once. The CDR3 has 18 amino acids. Deletions cut 7 bases from V and 0 bases from J, with 22 bases between. CDR1 is LNHDA and CDR2 is SQIVND in the germline V gene (reference sequence). The sequencing input was peripheral blood. The chain is built from TRBV19 and TRBJ1-3, with a tentative D call TRBD1 (6 bases). This TCR derives from a human donor in a cohort sampled during active COVID-19. DNA of the CDR3: TGTGCCAGTAAAAGGCGAGGGCAGGGACAAAGCTCTGGAAACACCATATATTTT. Translated: CASKRRGQGQSSGNTIYF.